Described below is a single T cell receptor beta chain sequence and its context. Antigen unknown. The germline CDR1 and CDR2 sequences are SQVTM and ANQGSEA. The CDR3 length is 10 residues. V dropped 7 bases and J dropped 6 bases, with 8 bases sitting between them. It was with 60 Vbeta and 13 Jbeta primers that the PCR ran. Libraries were prepared by immunoSEQ multiplex PCR; TCRdb keeps only in-frame clonotypes and omits some of them. The sample lists 140,000 to 150,000 clones, around four fifths occurring once. The data were taken from a study of cytomegalovirus exposure and HLA in healthy donors. Whole-study findings and limits: The authors reported that TCR beta sequences could predict HLA-A and HLA-B alleles. These predictions were accurate for most subjects in the first cohort. Many donors shared some public TCRs, even though most TCR sequences were rare. Compared with the roughly 700-donor mean, an Asian-associated ancestry cluster reportedly had fewer N-insertions, according to a later analysis. The records held CMV serostatus as the only immune exposure information.

This TCR was recovered from an older woman in good health and CMV-seropositive. The source material was PBMCs. The chain combines TRBV29-1 with TRBJ2-3; possible D gene TRBD2, 5 bases. The CDR3 bases are TGCAGCGCCTGGAGGGATACGCAGTATTTT. Protein: CSAWRDTQYF.